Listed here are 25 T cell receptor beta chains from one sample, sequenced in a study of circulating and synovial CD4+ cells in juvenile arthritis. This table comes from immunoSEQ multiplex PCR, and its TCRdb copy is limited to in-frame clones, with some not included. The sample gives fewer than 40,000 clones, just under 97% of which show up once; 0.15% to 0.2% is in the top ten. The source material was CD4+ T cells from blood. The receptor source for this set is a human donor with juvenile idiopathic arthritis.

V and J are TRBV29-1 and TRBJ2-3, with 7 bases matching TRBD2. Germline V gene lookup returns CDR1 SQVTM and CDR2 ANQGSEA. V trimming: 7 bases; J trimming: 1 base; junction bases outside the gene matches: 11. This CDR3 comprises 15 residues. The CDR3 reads CSGALREGGTDTQYF. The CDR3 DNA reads TGCAGCGGTGCCCTCAGGGAGGGAGGCACAGATACGCAGTATTTT.

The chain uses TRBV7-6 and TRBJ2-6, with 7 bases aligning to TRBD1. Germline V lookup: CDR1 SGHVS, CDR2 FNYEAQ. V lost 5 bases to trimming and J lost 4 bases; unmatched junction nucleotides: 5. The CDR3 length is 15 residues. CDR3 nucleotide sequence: TGTGCCAGCAGCCCACAGGGGACAGGGGCCAACGTCCTGACTTTC. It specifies CASSPQGTGANVLTF. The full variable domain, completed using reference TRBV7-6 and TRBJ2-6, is GAGVSQSPRYKVTKRGQDVALRCDPISGHVSLYWYRQALGQGPEFLTYFNYEAQQDKSGLPNDRFSAERPEGSISTLTIQRTEQRDSAMYRCASSPQGTGANVLTFGAGSRLTVL.

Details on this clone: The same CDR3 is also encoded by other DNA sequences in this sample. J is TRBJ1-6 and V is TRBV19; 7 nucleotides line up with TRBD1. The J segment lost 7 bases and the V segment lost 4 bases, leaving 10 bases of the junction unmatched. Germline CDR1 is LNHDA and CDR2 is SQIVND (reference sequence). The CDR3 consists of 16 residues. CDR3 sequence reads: CASSKPEGQKNSPLHF. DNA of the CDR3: TGTGCCAGTAGTAAACCCGAGGGACAGAAAAATTCACCCCTCCACTTT.

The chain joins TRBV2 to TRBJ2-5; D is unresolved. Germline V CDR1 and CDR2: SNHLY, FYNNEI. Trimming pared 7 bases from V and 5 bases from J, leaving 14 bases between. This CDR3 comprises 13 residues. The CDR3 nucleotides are TGTGCCAGCAAAACGAGGATTTCGGAGACCCAGTACTTC. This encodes CASKTRISETQYF.

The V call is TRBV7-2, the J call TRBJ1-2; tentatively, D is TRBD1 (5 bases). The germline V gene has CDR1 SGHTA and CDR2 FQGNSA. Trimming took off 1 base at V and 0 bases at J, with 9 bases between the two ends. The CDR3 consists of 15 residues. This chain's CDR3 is CASSLEGGANYGYTF. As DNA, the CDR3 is TGTGCCAGCAGCTTAGAGGGAGGGGCTAACTATGGCTACACCTTC.

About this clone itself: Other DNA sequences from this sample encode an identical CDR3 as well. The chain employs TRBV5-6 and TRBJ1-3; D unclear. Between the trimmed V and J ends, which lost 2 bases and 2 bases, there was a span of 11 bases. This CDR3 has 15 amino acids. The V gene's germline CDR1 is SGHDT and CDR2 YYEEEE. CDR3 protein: CASSFATVAGNTIYF. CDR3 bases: TGTGCCAGCAGCTTTGCAACGGTGGCTGGAAACACCATATATTTT. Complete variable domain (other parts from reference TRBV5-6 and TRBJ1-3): DAGVTQSPTHLIKTRGQQVTLRCSPKSGHDTVSWYQQALGQGPQFIFQYYEEEERQRGNFPDRFSGHQFPNYSSELNVNALLLGDSALYLCASSFATVAGNTIYFGEGSWLTVV.

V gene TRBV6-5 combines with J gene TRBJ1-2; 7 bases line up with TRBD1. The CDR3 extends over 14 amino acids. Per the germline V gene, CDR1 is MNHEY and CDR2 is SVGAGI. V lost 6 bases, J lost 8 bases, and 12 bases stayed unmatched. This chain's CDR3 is CASSPAQGQRGYTF. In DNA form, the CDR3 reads TGTGCCAGCAGCCCCGCACAGGGGCAAAGAGGCTACACCTTC.

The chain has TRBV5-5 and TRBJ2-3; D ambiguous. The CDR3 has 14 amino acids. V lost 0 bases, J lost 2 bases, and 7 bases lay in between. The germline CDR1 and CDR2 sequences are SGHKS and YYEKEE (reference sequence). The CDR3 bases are TGTGCCAGCAGCTTGGGGGCCGACACAGATACGCAGTATTTT. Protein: CASSLGADTDTQYF. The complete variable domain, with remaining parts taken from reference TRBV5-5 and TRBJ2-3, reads DAGVTQSPTHLIKTRGQQVTLRCSPISGHKSVSWYQQVLGQGPQFIFQYYEKEERGRGNFPDRFSARQFPNYSSELNVNALLLGDSALYLCASSLGADTDTQYFGPGTRLTVL.

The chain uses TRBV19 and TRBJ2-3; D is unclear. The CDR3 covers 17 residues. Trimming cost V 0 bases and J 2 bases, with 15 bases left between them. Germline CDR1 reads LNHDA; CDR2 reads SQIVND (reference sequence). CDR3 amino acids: CASSIDLAGTSTDTQYF. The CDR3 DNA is TGTGCCAGTAGTATAGATTTGGCAGGAACCTCCACAGATACGCAGTATTTT.

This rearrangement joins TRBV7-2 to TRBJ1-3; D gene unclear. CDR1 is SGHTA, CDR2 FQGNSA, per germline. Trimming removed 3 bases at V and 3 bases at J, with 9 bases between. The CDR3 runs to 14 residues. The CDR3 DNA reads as TGTGCCAGCAGCTTTCCGGGGAGTGGAAACACCATATATTTT. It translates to CASSFPGSGNTIYF.

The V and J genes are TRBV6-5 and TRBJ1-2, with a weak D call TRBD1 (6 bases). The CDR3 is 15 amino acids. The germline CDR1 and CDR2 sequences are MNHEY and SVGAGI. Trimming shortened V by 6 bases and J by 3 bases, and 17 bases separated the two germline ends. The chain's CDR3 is CASRDYRVQDYGYTF. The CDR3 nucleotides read TGTGCCAGCAGGGATTACAGGGTACAGGACTATGGCTACACCTTC.

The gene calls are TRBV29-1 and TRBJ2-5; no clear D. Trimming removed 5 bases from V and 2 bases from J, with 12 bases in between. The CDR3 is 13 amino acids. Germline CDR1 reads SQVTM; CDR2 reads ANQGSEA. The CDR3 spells CSVRSPFQETQYF. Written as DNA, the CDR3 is TGCAGCGTTCGGTCACCCTTTCAAGAGACCCAGTACTTC.

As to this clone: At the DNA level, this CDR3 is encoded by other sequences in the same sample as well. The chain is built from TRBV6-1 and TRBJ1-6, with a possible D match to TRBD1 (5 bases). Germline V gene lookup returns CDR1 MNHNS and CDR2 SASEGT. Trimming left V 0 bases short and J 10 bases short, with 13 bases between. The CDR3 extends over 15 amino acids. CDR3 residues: CASSEARGRHSPLHF. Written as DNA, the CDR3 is TGTGCCAGCAGTGAAGCCCGGGGGAGGCACTCACCCCTCCACTTT.

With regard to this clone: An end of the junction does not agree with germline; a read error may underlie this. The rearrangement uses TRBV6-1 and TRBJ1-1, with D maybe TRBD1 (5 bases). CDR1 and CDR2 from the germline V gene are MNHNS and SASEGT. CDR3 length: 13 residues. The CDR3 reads CASSESGVTAGGF. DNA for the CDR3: TGTGCCAGCAGTGAATCGGGGGTAACCGCCGGGGGCTTT.

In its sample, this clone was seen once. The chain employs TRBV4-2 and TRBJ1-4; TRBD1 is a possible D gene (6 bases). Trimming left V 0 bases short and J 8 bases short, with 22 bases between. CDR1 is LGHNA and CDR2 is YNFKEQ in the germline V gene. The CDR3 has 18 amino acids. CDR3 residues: CASSQERTGLRGKEKLFF. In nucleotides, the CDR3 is TGTGCCAGCAGCCAAGAAAGAACAGGGCTGAGGGGCAAAGAAAAACTGTTTTTT.

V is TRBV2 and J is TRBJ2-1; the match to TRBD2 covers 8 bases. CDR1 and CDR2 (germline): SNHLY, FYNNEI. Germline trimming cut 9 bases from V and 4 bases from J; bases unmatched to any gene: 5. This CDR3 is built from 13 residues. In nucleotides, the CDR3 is TGTGCCAGAGCGGGGGACATTTACAATGAGCAGTTCTTC. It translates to CARAGDIYNEQFF.

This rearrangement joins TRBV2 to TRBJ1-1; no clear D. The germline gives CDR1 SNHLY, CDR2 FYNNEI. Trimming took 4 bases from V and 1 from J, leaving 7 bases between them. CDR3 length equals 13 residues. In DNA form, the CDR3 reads TGTGCCAGCAGTGGGAGGGAGAACACTGAAGCTTTCTTT. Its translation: CASSGRENTEAFF.

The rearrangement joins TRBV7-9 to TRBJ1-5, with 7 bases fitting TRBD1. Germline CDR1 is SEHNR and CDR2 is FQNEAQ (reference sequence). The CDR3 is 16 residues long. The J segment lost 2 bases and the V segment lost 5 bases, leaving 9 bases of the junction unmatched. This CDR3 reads CASSDSDRVGNQPQHF. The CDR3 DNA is TGTGCCAGCAGCGACTCCGACAGGGTAGGCAATCAGCCCCAGCATTTT.

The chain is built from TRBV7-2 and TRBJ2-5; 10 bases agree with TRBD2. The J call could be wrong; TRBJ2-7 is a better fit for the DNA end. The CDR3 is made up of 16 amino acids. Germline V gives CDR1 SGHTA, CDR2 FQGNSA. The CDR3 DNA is TGTGCCAGCAGCTTAGGGCCAGCGGGGGGGGGATACGAGCAGTACTTC. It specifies CASSLGPAGGGYEQYF.

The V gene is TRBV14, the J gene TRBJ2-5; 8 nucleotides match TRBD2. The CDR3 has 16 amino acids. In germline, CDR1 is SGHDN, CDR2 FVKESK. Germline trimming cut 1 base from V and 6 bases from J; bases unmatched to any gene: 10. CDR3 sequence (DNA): TGTGCCAGCAGCCAAGTCCATTCGGGGGGGCTGAAGACCCAGTACTTC. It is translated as CASSQVHSGGLKTQYF.

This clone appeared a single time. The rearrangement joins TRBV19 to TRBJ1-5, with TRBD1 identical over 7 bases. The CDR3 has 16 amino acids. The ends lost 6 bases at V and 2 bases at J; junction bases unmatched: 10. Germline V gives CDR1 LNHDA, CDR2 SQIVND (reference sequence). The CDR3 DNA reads TGTGCCAGTAGATCGACAGGGCCCCGCGGCAATCAGCCCCAGCATTTT. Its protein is CASRSTGPRGNQPQHF.

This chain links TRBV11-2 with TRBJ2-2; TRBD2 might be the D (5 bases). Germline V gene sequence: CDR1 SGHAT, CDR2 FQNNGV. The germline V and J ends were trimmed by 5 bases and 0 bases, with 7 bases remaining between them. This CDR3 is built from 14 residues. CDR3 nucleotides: TGTGCCAGCAGCCGGGGTACGAACACCGGGGAGCTGTTTTTT. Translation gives CASSRGTNTGELFF.

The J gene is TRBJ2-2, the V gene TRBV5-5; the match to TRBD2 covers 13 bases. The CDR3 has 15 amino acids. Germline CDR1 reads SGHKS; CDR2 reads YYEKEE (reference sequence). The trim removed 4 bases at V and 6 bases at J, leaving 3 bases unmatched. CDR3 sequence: CASSPGLAGAGELFF. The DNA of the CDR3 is TGTGCCAGCAGCCCAGGACTAGCGGGGGCCGGGGAGCTGTTTTTT.

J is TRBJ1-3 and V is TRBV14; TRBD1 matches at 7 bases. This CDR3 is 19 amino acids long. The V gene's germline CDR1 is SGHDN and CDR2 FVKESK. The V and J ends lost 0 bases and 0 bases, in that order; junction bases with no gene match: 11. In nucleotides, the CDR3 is TGTGCCAGCAGCCAAGATATCGGGGACAGATCCTACTCTGGAAACACCATATATTTT. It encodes CASSQDIGDRSYSGNTIYF.

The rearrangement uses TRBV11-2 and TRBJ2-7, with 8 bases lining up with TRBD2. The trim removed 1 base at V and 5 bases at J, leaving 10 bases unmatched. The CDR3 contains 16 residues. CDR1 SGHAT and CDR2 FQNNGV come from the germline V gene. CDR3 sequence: CASSLGPAGGSHEQYF. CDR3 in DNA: TGTGCCAGCAGCTTAGGTCCGGCGGGAGGATCCCACGAGCAGTACTTC.